One and the same sample provided the 5 T cell receptor beta chains below, sequenced in a study of blood T cell repertoires in COVID-19. Produced via immunoSEQ multiplex PCR; TCRdb's table is partial and in-frame only. In the table there are around 140,000 clones, 88% of which are singletons. Source material: peripheral blood. The receptors come from a woman between 45 and 60 years old with acute or convalescent COVID-19.

J is TRBJ2-2 and V is TRBV5-1, with D perhaps matching TRBD1 (5 bases). The CDR3 is made up of 14 amino acids. CDR1 SGHRS and CDR2 YFSETQ come from the germline V gene. Trimming pared 0 bases from V and 4 bases from J, leaving 7 bases between. The CDR3 is CASSLGQITGELFF. The CDR3 region has the DNA TGCGCCAGCAGCTTGGGACAGATCACCGGGGAGCTGTTTTTT.

V and J are TRBV2 and TRBJ1-6, with TRBD1 as a possible D gene (5 bases). Germline CDR1 is SNHLY and CDR2 is FYNNEI. V was shortened by 0 bases and J by 8 bases, with 11 bases between the two germline ends. This CDR3 comprises 15 residues. DNA for the CDR3: TGTGCCAGCAGTGAAGCTCAGGGTTCCTATTCACCCCTCCACTTT. This codes for CASSEAQGSYSPLHF.

This CDR3 reads CASSLTTGALNYGYTF. The CDR3 nucleotides read TGCGCCAGCAGCTTAACGACAGGGGCATTGAACTATGGCTACACCTTC. The chain links TRBV5-1 to TRBJ1-2; 8 bases are a match to TRBD1. V lost 2 bases and J lost 2; bases outside the gene matches: 8. The CDR3 spans 16 residues. CDR1 is SGHRS and CDR2 is YFSETQ in the germline V gene. The whole variable domain, filled in from reference TRBV5-1 and TRBJ1-2, reads KAGVTQTPRYLIKTRGQQVTLSCSPISGHRSVSWYQQTPGQGLQFLFEYFSETQRNKGNFPGRFSGRQFSNSRSEMNVSTLELGDSALYLCASSLTTGALNYGYTFGSGTRLTVV.

The gene calls are TRBV5-6 and TRBJ2-7; the D gene is possibly TRBD1 (6 bases). V lost 2 bases and J lost 7, with 16 bases in between. The CDR3 runs 14 residues. Germline V CDR1 and CDR2: SGHDT, YYEEEE. In DNA, the CDR3 is TGTGCCAGCAGCTTTAGACAGGCTAGGGGAGAGCAGTACTTC. Residues: CASSFRQARGEQYF.

V and J are TRBV10-3 and TRBJ1-1, with D hard to call. V lost 2 bases to trimming and J lost 6 bases, with 13 bases between them. CDR1 and CDR2 (germline): ENHRY, SYGVKD. There are 14 residues in the CDR3. DNA for the CDR3: TGTGCCATCAGTGAGCGGCCGGGGAATGCTGAAGCTTTCTTT. It encodes CAISERPGNAEAFF.